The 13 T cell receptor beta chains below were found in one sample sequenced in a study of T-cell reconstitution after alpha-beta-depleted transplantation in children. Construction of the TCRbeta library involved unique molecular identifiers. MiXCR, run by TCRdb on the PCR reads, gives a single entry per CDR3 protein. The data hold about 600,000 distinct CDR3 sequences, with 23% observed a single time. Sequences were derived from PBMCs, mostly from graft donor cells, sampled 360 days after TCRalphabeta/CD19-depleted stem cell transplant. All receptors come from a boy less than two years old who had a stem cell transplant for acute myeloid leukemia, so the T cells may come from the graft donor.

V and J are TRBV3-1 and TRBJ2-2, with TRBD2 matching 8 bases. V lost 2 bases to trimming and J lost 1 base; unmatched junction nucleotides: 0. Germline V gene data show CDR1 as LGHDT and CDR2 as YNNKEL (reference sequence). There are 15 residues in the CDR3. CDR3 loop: CASSQLAGNTGELFF. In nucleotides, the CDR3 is TGTGCCAGCAGCCAACTAGCGGGGAACACCGGGGAGCTGTTTTTT. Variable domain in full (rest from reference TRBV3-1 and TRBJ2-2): DTAVSQTPKYLVTQMGNDKSIKCEQNLGHDTMYWYKQDSKKFLKIMFSYNNKELIINETVPNRFSPKSPDKAHLNLHINSLELGDSAVYFCASSQLAGNTGELFFGEGSRLTVL.

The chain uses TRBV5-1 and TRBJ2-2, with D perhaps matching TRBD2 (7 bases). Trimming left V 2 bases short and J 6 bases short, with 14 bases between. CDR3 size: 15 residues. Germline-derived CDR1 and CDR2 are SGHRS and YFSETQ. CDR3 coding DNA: TGCGCCAGCAGCTTTGAGAGGGGGGGATCCGGGGAGCTGTTTTTT. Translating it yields CASSFERGGSGELFF.

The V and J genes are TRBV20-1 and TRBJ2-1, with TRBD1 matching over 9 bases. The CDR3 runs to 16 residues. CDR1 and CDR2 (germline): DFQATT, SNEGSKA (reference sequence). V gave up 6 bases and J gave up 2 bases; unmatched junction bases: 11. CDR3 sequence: CSATIPGQGTYNEQFF. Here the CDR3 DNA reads TGCAGTGCCACCATCCCGGGACAGGGCACCTACAATGAGCAGTTCTTC.

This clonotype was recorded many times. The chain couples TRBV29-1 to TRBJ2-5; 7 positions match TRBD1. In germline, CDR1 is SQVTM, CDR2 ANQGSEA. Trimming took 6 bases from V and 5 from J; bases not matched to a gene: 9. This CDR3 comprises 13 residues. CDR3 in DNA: TGCAGCGTCTCCCGGACAGGCGGGGAGACCCAGTACTTC. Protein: CSVSRTGGETQYF.

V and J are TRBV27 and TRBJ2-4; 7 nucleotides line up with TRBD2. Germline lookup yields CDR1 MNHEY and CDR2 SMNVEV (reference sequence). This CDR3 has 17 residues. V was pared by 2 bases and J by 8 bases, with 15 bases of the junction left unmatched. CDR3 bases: TGTGCCAGCAGTTTAGTGTGGCCGGGGTCAGGGAGGGACATTCAGTACTTC. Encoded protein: CASSLVWPGSGRDIQYF.

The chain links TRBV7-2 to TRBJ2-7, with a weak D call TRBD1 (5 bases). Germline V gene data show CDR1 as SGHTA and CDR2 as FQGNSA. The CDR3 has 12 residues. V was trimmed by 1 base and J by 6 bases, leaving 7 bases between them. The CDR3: CASSLVGVEQYF. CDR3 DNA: TGTGCCAGCAGCTTAGTAGGGGTCGAGCAGTACTTC.

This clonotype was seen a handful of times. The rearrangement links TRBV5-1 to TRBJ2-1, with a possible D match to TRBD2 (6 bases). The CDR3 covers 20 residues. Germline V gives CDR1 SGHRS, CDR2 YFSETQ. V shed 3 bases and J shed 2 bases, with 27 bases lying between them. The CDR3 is CASSSFQVWEAAVTYNEQFF. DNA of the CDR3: TGCGCCAGCAGCTCCTTTCAGGTATGGGAGGCAGCTGTTACCTACAATGAGCAGTTCTTC.

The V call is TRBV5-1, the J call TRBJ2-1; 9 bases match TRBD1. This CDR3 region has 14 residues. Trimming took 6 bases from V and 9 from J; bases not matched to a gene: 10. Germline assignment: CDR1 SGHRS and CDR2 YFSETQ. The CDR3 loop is CASKPGQGQVEQFF. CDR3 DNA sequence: TGCGCCAGCAAACCGGGACAGGGACAGGTTGAGCAGTTCTTC.

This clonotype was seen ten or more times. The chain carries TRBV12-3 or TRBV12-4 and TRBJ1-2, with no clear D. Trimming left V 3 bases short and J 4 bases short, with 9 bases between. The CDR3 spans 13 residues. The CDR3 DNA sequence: TGTGCCAGCAGTTTCCCAAGGAGCTATGGCTACACCTTC. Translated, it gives CASSFPRSYGYTF.

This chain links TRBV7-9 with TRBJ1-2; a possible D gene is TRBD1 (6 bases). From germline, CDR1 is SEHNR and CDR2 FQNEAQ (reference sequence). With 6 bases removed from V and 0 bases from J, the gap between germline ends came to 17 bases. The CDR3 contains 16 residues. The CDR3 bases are TGTGCCAGCAGTCATCCGCAGGGGCCGACTAACTATGGCTACACCTTC. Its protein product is CASSHPQGPTNYGYTF.

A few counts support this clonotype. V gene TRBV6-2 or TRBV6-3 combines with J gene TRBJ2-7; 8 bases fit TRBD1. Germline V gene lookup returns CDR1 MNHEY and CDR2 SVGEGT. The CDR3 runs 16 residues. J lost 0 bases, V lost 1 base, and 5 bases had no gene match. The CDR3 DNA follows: TGTGCCAGCAGTTACTTTCGGACAGGGACCTCCTACGAGCAGTACTTC. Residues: CASSYFRTGTSYEQYF.

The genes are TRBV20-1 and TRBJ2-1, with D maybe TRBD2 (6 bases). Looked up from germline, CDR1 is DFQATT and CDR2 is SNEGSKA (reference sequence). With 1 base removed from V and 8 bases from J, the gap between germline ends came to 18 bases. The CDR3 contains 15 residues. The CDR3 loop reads CSARGPLEGGHEQFF. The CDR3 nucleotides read TGCAGTGCTAGAGGTCCGTTGGAGGGCGGGCATGAGCAGTTCTTC.

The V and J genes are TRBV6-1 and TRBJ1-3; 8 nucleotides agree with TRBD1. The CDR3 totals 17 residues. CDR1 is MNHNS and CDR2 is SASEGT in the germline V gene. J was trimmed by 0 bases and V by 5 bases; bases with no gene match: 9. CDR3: CASSLGTGSLSGNTIYF. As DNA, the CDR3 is TGTGCCAGCAGTCTGGGGACAGGCTCCCTCTCTGGAAACACCATATATTTT.